Below, 15 T cell receptor beta chains from the same sample are listed, as sequenced in a study of cytomegalovirus exposure and HLA in healthy donors. In the PCR, 60 Vbeta and 13 Jbeta primers were used. Data came from immunoSEQ multiplex PCR; TCRdb stores just in-frame clones and leaves some out. Altogether roughly 150,000 clones are present, 80% to 90% being singletons, with the ten largest covering around 2%. The sequenced sample was PBMCs. The receptors were gathered from a woman younger than 35 in good health and CMV-seronegative.

This clone was detected a few times. The chain couples TRBV5-4 to TRBJ2-7; no firm D call. CDR3 length: 15 amino acids. The germline gives CDR1 SGHNT, CDR2 YYREEE (reference sequence). The V gene lost 2 bases and the J gene lost 6 bases, with 18 bases spanning the gap. The CDR3 nucleotides are TGTGCCAGCAGCTTACCAAGTGGTCCCGGGTCCGAGCAGTACTTC. Encoded protein: CASSLPSGPGSEQYF.

The V gene is TRBV5-1, the J gene TRBJ1-4, with a tentative D call TRBD1 (5 bases). Germline V gene lookup returns CDR1 SGHRS and CDR2 YFSETQ. This CDR3 region has 14 residues. With 4 bases removed from V and 8 bases from J, the gap between germline ends came to 15 bases. This CDR3 reads CASSPSGGREKLFF. CDR3 in DNA: TGCGCCAGCAGCCCCTCCGGGGGACGGGAAAAACTGTTTTTT.

This chain uses TRBV7-2 with TRBJ2-7, with 7 bases that match TRBD1. The CDR3 covers 15 residues. The V gene's germline CDR1 is SGHTA and CDR2 FQGNSA. Losses at the gene ends were 0 bases for V and 2 bases for J; bases not matched to a gene: 4. The CDR3 DNA reads TGTGCCAGCAGCTTAGCCGACAGGGTCACCTACGAGCAGTACTTC. It translates to CASSLADRVTYEQYF. Based on the CDR3 plus reference TRBV7-2 and TRBJ2-7, the full variable domain is GAGVSQSPSNKVTEKGKDVELRCDPISGHTALYWYRQSLGQGLEFLIYFQGNSAPDKSGLPSDRFSAERTGGSVSTLTIQRTQQEDSAVYLCASSLADRVTYEQYFGPGTRLTVT.

V usage is TRBV27 and J usage is TRBJ1-1; the D is unclear. Trimming pared 5 bases from V and 1 base from J, leaving 8 bases between. CDR3 length equals 13 residues. Germline V lookup: CDR1 MNHEY, CDR2 SMNVEV (reference sequence). CDR3 nucleotide sequence: TGTGCCAGCAGTCCACTACCGAACACTGAAGCTTTCTTT. Its protein is CASSPLPNTEAFF.

This chain connects TRBV6-5 to TRBJ2-3; 7 bases are shared with TRBD1. This CDR3 comprises 13 residues. V was clipped by 7 bases and J by 5 bases; unmatched bases: 6. Germline CDR1 reads MNHEY; CDR2 reads SVGAGI. CDR3 amino acids: CASTAQGVDTQYF. CDR3 DNA: TGTGCCAGCACCGCCCAGGGGGTAGATACGCAGTATTTT.

This clone has just one count. The V and J genes are TRBV5-1 and TRBJ2-5; 7 nucleotides align to TRBD2. The CDR3 consists of 14 residues. The germline gives CDR1 SGHRS, CDR2 YFSETQ. Trimming took 1 base from V and 4 from J; bases not matched to a gene: 4. The CDR3 here is CASSLIGGGETQYF. CDR3 sequence (DNA): TGCGCCAGCAGCTTGATCGGCGGGGGAGAGACCCAGTACTTC.

The chain couples TRBV23-1 to TRBJ2-1, with TRBD1 identical over 7 bases. TRBV23-1 belongs to the ORF category, with a function that is uncertain. The CDR3 is made up of 16 amino acids. Trimming cost V 2 bases and J 0 bases; bases outside gene matches: 4. CDR3 protein: CASSQGTASSYNEQFF. CDR3 DNA sequence: TGCGCCAGCAGTCAAGGGACAGCGAGCTCCTACAATGAGCAGTTCTTC.

The rearrangement uses TRBV28 and TRBJ2-5; 11 bases map to TRBD2. The CDR3 runs 15 residues. CDR1 and CDR2 from the germline V gene are MDHEN and SYDVKM. V trimming: 5 bases; J trimming: 2 bases; junction bases outside the gene matches: 4. CDR3 bases: TGTGCCAGCAGTAATAGCGGGGGGGGACAAGAGACCCAGTACTTC. Its protein is CASSNSGGGQETQYF.

The V gene is TRBV19, the J gene TRBJ2-2, with a weak D call TRBD1 (5 bases). V was cut by 7 bases and J by 1 base, with 13 bases left in between. CDR1 is LNHDA, CDR2 SQIVND, per germline (reference sequence). This CDR3 is 15 amino acids long. CDR3 in amino acids: CASKDGRVNTGELFF. The CDR3 nucleotides are TGTGCCAGTAAGGATGGCAGGGTGAACACCGGGGAGCTGTTTTTT.

V and J are TRBV5-4 and TRBJ2-3; no definite D call. This CDR3 has 14 residues. CDR1 and CDR2 from the germline V gene are SGHNT and YYREEE (reference sequence). Trimming left V 1 base short and J 1 base short, with 7 bases between. CDR3 protein: CASSLWAGTDTQYF. The CDR3, as DNA: TGTGCCAGCAGCTTGTGGGCAGGCACAGATACGCAGTATTTT.

The genes are TRBV6-5 and TRBJ1-2, with a weak D call TRBD1 (6 bases). Germline CDR1 reads MNHEY; CDR2 reads SVGAGI. Trimming took 5 bases from V and 2 from J, leaving 9 bases between them. The length of the CDR3 is 13 residues. CDR3 nucleotides: TGTGCCAGCAGTCTTACAGGGAACTATGGCTACACCTTC. Protein: CASSLTGNYGYTF.

V is TRBV25-1 and J is TRBJ2-7; D remains unclear. V was trimmed by 7 bases and J by 1 base, leaving 14 bases between them. The germline CDR1 and CDR2 sequences are MGHDK and SYGVNS. This CDR3 has 14 amino acids. The CDR3 sequence is CASTPRSLSYEQYF. The CDR3 nucleotides read TGTGCCAGCACCCCCAGGTCACTGTCCTACGAGCAGTACTTC.

The chain combines TRBV7-9 with TRBJ2-5; maybe TRBD2 (6 bases). This CDR3 has 13 residues. Germline V gene data show CDR1 as SEHNR and CDR2 as FQNEAQ (reference sequence). The ends were cut back, 4 bases at V and 7 bases at J, with 13 bases in the middle. CDR3 in DNA: TGTGCCAGCAGCTCCCTGGTTAGCGGGACCCAGTACTTC. It is translated as CASSSLVSGTQYF.

This rearrangement joins TRBV28 to TRBJ2-1; 12 positions match TRBD2. The CDR3 spans 15 residues. Looked up from germline, CDR1 is MDHEN and CDR2 is SYDVKM. The V gene end was trimmed by 6 bases and the J gene end by 7 bases; junction bases not matched to a gene: 7. In DNA form, the CDR3 reads TGTGCCAGCAGCCCTAGCGGGGGGGAGGGGAATGAGCAGTTCTTC. This encodes CASSPSGGEGNEQFF.

The CDR3 DNA sequence: TGTGCCAGCAGTTTAGAGGTTGCCGGGGAGCTGTTTTTT. The encoded protein is CASSLEVAGELFF. This chain links TRBV27 with TRBJ2-2, with D unclear. This CDR3 spans 13 amino acids. CDR1 is MNHEY, CDR2 SMNVEV, per germline (reference sequence). The V end lost 2 bases, the J end lost 6 bases, and 7 bases lay between the germline ends.